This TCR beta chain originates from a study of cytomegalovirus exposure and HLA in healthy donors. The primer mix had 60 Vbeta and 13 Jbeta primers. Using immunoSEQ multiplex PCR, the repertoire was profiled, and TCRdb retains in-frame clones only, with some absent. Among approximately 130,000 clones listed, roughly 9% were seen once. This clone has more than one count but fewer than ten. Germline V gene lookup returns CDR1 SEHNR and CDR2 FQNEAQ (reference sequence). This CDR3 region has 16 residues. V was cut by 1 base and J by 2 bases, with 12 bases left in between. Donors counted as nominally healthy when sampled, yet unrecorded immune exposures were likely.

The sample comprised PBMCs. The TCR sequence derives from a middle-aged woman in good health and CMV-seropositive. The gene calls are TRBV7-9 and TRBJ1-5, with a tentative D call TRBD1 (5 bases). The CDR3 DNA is TGTGCCAGCAGCTTAGTAACGGGAGGGGGCAATCAGCCCCAGCATTTT. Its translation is CASSLVTGGGNQPQHF.